The subject of this entry is one TCR beta chain. The RNA, about 0.45 to 1 ug, was put through reverse transcription using random hexamers. An immunoSEQ multiplex PCR amplified TCR beta CDR3 over 54 Vbeta and 13 Jbeta. Via MiXCR, TCRdb re-called the immunoSEQ multiplex PCR reads, giving one row per CDR3 protein. The profile shows tens of thousands of distinct CDR3 sequences, 95% of them singletons. This sample was taken from a study of CD8 T cells in Susac syndrome. Both CD4+ and CD8+ T cells were negatively isolated, and TEMRA cells underwent FACS enrichment. This CDR3 comprises 14 residues. After removal of 5 bases from V and 4 bases from J, the junction contained 8 bases not matched to a gene. CDR1 and CDR2 from the germline V gene are KGHSH and LQKENI.

The sequencing sample was made of CD8+ T cells from PBMCs. The receptor was derived from a human donor with Susac syndrome. This sequence joins TRBV18 and TRBJ2-7, with TRBD1 matching over 7 bases. CDR3 protein: CASSATGKGYEQYF. The CDR3 nucleotides are TGTGCCAGCTCAGCGACAGGGAAAGGTTACGAGCAGTACTTC.